The clone carrying this T cell receptor (beta chain) was counted a single time. Losses at the gene ends were 6 bases for V and 11 bases for J; bases not matched to a gene: 22. Per germline, CDR1 SGDLS and CDR2 YYNGEE. This CDR3 is 17 amino acids long. Random hexamers were used to reverse transcribe the RNA input (roughly 0.5 to 1 ug). Using its own MiXCR run on the immunoSEQ multiplex PCR reads, TCRdb lists one record per CDR3 protein. In the table there are 200,000 or so distinct CDR3 sequences, about 96% of which are singletons. These data belong to a study of CD8 T cells in Susac syndrome. Sequenced: CD4+ T cells from PBMCs. The clonotype was recovered from a human donor with multiple sclerosis. This chain connects TRBV9 to TRBJ2-1, with 8 bases aligning to TRBD1. Written as DNA, the CDR3 is TGTGCCAGCACAAACTCGACAGGGGCAGGGGGCCGAAAGAAGCAGTTCTTC. Amino acid sequence: CASTNSTGAGGRKKQFF.